The entry below describes one TCR beta chain. The data were taken from a study of blood T cell repertoires in COVID-19. Across the whole study: Whether acute or convalescent, the COVID-19 samples came from the United States, Italy and Spain. Sample material is recorded as cDNA or gDNA derived from T cells, B-cell-depleted T cells, or PBMCs.

As originally analysed: Reference gene primer amplification gave estimated nucleated cell counts. The repertoire was sequenced with immunoSEQ multiplex PCR; TCRdb's copy has only in-frame clones and lacks some. The DNA was the basis for D and trimming; V, J and clone size are from that table. The table has 310,000 or so clones, about 85% seen once. The specimen sequenced was peripheral blood. This receptor was obtained from a woman in her 50s who had recovered from COVID-19.

The CDR3 DNA follows: TGCGCCAGCAGCAGCGACTCGGGGGGACCCAATTCACCCCTCCACTTT. The encoded protein is CASSSDSGGPNSPLHF. The genes are TRBV5-1 and TRBJ1-6; the D gene is possibly TRBD1 (5 bases). The CDR3 extends over 16 amino acids. Germline values: CDR1 SGHRS, CDR2 YFSETQ. Trimming cost V 4 bases and J 7 bases, with 18 bases left between them.